This T cell receptor beta chain was identified in a study of T cells in Graves' hyperthyroidism and ophthalmopathy. Study at large: Peripheral blood was secured at the point of initial diagnosis, before any treatment. Notes on the study in general: Blood held most thyroid clonotypes expanded above 0.001 frequency. Ophthalmopathy was separated from stable hyperthyroidism by a 13 V-J model.

Exclusion criteria comprised uncontrolled infection, other autoimmune disease, pregnancy or lactation. Trimming took 0 bases from V and 1 from J; bases not matched to a gene: 7. The CDR3 sequence is 18 residues long. CDR1 LGHDT and CDR2 YNNKEL come from the germline V gene (reference sequence). RNA transcripts were the template for amplifying TCR beta CDR3 regions. A first-round RT-PCR of the TCR CDR3 used the HTBI primer set. TCRdb analysed the multiplex PCR reads with MiXCR anew, one entry per CDR3 protein. The data hold hundreds of thousands of distinct CDR3 sequences, with roughly 14% observed a single time. This clonotype has only a few counts. Its antigen is still unknown.

This chain connects TRBV3-1 to TRBJ2-3; 10 nucleotides match TRBD2. What was sequenced was blood. The sequence came from a man aged 18 to 30 with Graves' ophthalmopathy. Here the CDR3 reads CASSQESLAGDGTDTQYF. The CDR3 region has the DNA TGTGCCAGCAGCCAAGAGTCTCTAGCGGGGGATGGCACAGATACGCAGTATTTT.